This T cell receptor beta chain originates from a study of early T cells in non-severe SARS-CoV-2 infection. Overall study context: RNA in bulk from unsorted whole blood was sequenced, and chains were unpaired. The study, taken as a whole, reports: The VDJdb matching leaned toward anti-spike CD8 responses and overlooked private and CD4 specificities.

Note on this clonotype: Its antigen is as yet unknown. A read error may explain this, as a much larger clone is one base away.

There are 16 residues in the CDR3. With 4 bases removed from V and 6 bases from J, the gap between germline ends came to 19 bases. CDR1 is KGHSH, CDR2 LQKENI, per germline. Attached unique molecular identifiers marked individual cDNA molecules. TCRdb used MiXCR to reprocess the 5' RACE reads, holding one entry per CDR3 protein. The table shows about 56,000 distinct CDR3 sequences, with roughly 12% occurring only once. The source material was whole blood. V gene TRBV18 combines with J gene TRBJ1-3; possibly TRBD1 for D (6 bases). This receptor was obtained from an adult who was a healthcare worker with PCR-confirmed SARS-CoV-2 infection or an uninfected control (not recorded which). The CDR3 region is CASSLGAVASENTIYF. CDR3 bases: TGTGCCAGCTCACTGGGGGCCGTCGCTTCGGAAAACACCATATATTTT.